The 21 T cell receptor beta chains presented below share a single source sample, sequenced in a study of control samples from healthy donors and cancer patients. Sequencing used immunoSEQ multiplex PCR; TCRdb keeps in-frame clones, though not all of them. The sample consists of about 150,000 clones, roughly 94% of them appearing once. The sequencing input was blood. The receptors stem from a woman under 30 in good health.

This clone has a single count. CDR3 protein: CASSSVLTSYEQYF. The DNA for the CDR3 is TGTGCCAGCAGCTCTGTCCTTACATCCTACGAGCAGTACTTC. The chain employs TRBV5-6 and TRBJ2-7; D is uncertain. Germline CDR1 SGHDT, CDR2 YYEEEE. Trimming took off 3 bases at V and 1 base at J, with 11 bases between the two ends. The length of the CDR3 is 14 residues.

This chain joins TRBV24-1 and TRBJ1-5; 10 bases map to TRBD1. V shed 7 bases, J shed 6 bases, and the junction held 5 bases outside the gene matches. The CDR3 totals 14 residues. The V gene's germline CDR1 is KGHDR and CDR2 SFDVKD. DNA of the CDR3: TGTGCCACCAGGGGACAGGGGCTCGGTCAGCCCCAGCATTTT. This codes for CATRGQGLGQPQHF.

The genes are TRBV21-1 and TRBJ2-5; TRBD2 reflects the table's D call only, with no check against the DNA. TRBV21-1 is reported as a pseudogene. This CDR3 region has 14 residues. Written as DNA, the CDR3 is TGTGCCAGCAGCAAACGAGGGAGGGAGGAGACCCAGTACTTC. Protein sequence: CASSKRGREETQYF.

The V gene is TRBV7-8, the J gene TRBJ1-4, with unresolved D. The CDR3 covers 15 residues. V was clipped by 5 bases and J by 0 bases, with 10 bases between them. The germline gives CDR1 SGHVS, CDR2 FQNEAQ. CDR3 protein: CASSPVRATNEKLFF. The CDR3 nucleotides are TGTGCCAGCAGCCCCGTCCGTGCAACTAATGAAAAACTGTTTTTT.

The rearrangement joins TRBV6-5 to TRBJ2-5, with a possible D match to TRBD1 (5 bases). CDR1 MNHEY and CDR2 SVGAGI come from the germline V gene. The CDR3 consists of 15 residues. The V gene lost 2 bases and the J gene lost 2 bases, with 12 bases spanning the gap. The CDR3 DNA follows: TGTGCCAGCAGTTACGGGGCGGTCAGACAAGAGACCCAGTACTTC. Translating it yields CASSYGAVRQETQYF.

The rearrangement uses TRBV28 and TRBJ2-5, with D unclear. The germline gives CDR1 MDHEN, CDR2 SYDVKM. Trimming shortened V by 3 bases and J by 0 bases, and 11 bases separated the two germline ends. The CDR3 runs to 15 residues. The CDR3 DNA follows: TGTGCCAGCAGTTTGCTGGGCAGCAACCAAGAGACCCAGTACTTC. This gives the protein CASSLLGSNQETQYF. Full variable domain (remainder filled in from reference TRBV28 and TRBJ2-5): DVKVTQSSRYLVKRTGEKVFLECVQDMDHENMFWYRQDPGLGLRLIYFSYDVKMKEKGDIPEGYSVSREKKERFSLILESASTNQTSMYLCASSLLGSNQETQYFGPGTRLLVL.

The V call is TRBV5-4, the J call TRBJ1-4; 11 bases are shared with TRBD1. J lost 8 bases, V lost 5 bases, and 5 bases had no gene match. This CDR3 has 14 residues. Germline lookup yields CDR1 SGHNT and CDR2 YYREEE (reference sequence). In DNA form, the CDR3 reads TGTGCCAGCAGAGGACAGGGGGCGAACGAAAAACTGTTTTTT. This translates into CASRGQGANEKLFF.

This chain links TRBV7-6 with TRBJ1-4, with D unresolved. V lost 1 base and J 12 bases, leaving 15 bases between the germline ends. The CDR3 extends over 14 amino acids. CDR1 and CDR2 (germline): SGHVS, FNYEAQ. CDR3 in amino acids: CASSLGPSNEELFF. CDR3 sequence (DNA): TGTGCCAGCAGCTTAGGACCCTCGAATGAGGAACTGTTTTTT. Combining the CDR3 with reference TRBV7-6 and TRBJ1-4 gives the whole variable domain GAGVSQSPRYKVTKRGQDVALRCDPISGHVSLYWYRQALGQGPEFLTYFNYEAQQDKSGLPNDRFSAERPEGSISTLTIQRTEQRDSAMYRCASSLGPSNEELFFGSGTQLSVL.

The CDR3 nucleotides read TGTGCCAGCAGTTACGGTGGGGGTAGGGAAAAACTGTTTTTT. Protein product: CASSYGGGREKLFF. The J gene is TRBJ1-4, the V gene TRBV6-5, with D tentatively TRBD1 (5 bases). This CDR3 is 14 amino acids long. The ends were cut back, 2 bases at V and 8 bases at J, with 12 bases in the middle. The germline gives CDR1 MNHEY, CDR2 SVGAGI.

This sequence joins TRBV15 and TRBJ2-2; 7 nucleotides line up with TRBD1. This CDR3 region has 15 residues. Per the germline V gene, CDR1 is LNHNV and CDR2 is YYDKDF (reference sequence). V was pared by 6 bases and J by 0 bases, with 4 bases of the junction left unmatched. CDR3: CATSTGTANTGELFF. CDR3 in DNA: TGTGCCACCAGTACCGGGACAGCGAACACCGGGGAGCTGTTTTTT.

V gene TRBV20-1 combines with J gene TRBJ1-4, with no clear D. The CDR3 covers 10 residues. CDR1 is DFQATT and CDR2 is SNEGSKA in the germline V gene (reference sequence). The germline V and J ends were trimmed by 0 bases and 10 bases, with 3 bases remaining between them. The DNA for the CDR3 is TGCAGTGCTAGAGAACGAAAACTGTTTTTT. It yields the protein CSARERKLFF.

The chain joins TRBV5-6 to TRBJ1-4; D possibly corresponds to TRBD1 (6 bases). The CDR3 consists of 14 residues. V lost 2 bases and J lost 5, with 10 bases in between. Germline V gene sequence: CDR1 SGHDT, CDR2 YYEEEE. Here the CDR3 reads CASSFGQGNEKLFF. CDR3 bases: TGTGCCAGCAGCTTTGGCCAGGGGAATGAAAAACTGTTTTTT. Supplemented by reference TRBV5-6 and TRBJ1-4, the full variable domain reads DAGVTQSPTHLIKTRGQQVTLRCSPKSGHDTVSWYQQALGQGPQFIFQYYEEEERQRGNFPDRFSGHQFPNYSSELNVNALLLGDSALYLCASSFGQGNEKLFFGSGTQLSVL.

The rearrangement links TRBV28 to TRBJ2-5, with D perhaps assigned TRBD1 or TRBD2 (5 bases each). Trimming left V 5 bases short and J 5 bases short, with 12 bases between. The CDR3 has 13 residues. Per germline, CDR1 MDHEN and CDR2 SYDVKM. The CDR3 protein is CASSPRRGETQYF. DNA of the CDR3: TGTGCCAGCAGTCCCCGTCGGGGCGAGACCCAGTACTTC.

The rearrangement joins TRBV3-1 (or the pseudogene TRBV3-2) to TRBJ2-2; the D gene could be TRBD1 or TRBD2 (6 bases each). The CDR3 runs 15 residues. The V end was cut by 4 bases, the J end by 2 bases, with 11 bases between. Germline V CDR1 and CDR2: LGHDT, YNNKEL (reference sequence). CDR3 in amino acids: CASSRGGGNTGELFF. The CDR3 DNA reads as TGTGCCAGCAGCCGCGGAGGGGGTAACACCGGGGAGCTGTTTTTT.

The chain is built from TRBV11-3 and TRBJ2-3; 12 bases fit TRBD1. Germline loops: CDR1 SGHNT, CDR2 YENEEA. The CDR3 loop spans 13 amino acids. Trimming removed 0 bases from V and 13 bases from J; junction bases left unmatched: 2. CDR3 loop: CASSLEGTGGKYF. CDR3 sequence (DNA): TGTGCCAGCAGCTTAGAGGGGACAGGGGGCAAGTATTTT. The full variable domain, its missing parts supplied by reference TRBV11-3 and TRBJ2-3, is EAGVVQSPRYKIIEKKQPVAFWCNPISGHNTLYWYLQNLGQGPELLIRYENEEAVDDSQLPKDRFSAERLKGVDSTLKIQPAELGDSAVYLCASSLEGTGGKYFGPGTRLTVL.

The chain carries TRBV7-2 and TRBJ1-2; D is possibly TRBD1 (6 bases). Looked up from germline, CDR1 is SGHTA and CDR2 is FQGNSA. V lost 4 bases, J lost 10 bases, and 16 bases lay in between. The CDR3 covers 13 residues. CDR3 loop: CASSSPVGGVYTF. In DNA, the CDR3 is TGTGCCAGCAGCTCCCCAGTAGGGGGAGTCTACACCTTC.

The chain uses TRBV2 and TRBJ2-7, with D possibly matching TRBD2 (6 bases). This CDR3 comprises 15 residues. Trimming took 7 bases from V and 4 from J, leaving 20 bases between them. CDR1 SNHLY and CDR2 FYNNEI come from the germline V gene. The CDR3 loop is CASTEGGIPLYEQYF. The CDR3, as DNA: TGTGCCAGCACGGAAGGCGGGATTCCTTTATACGAGCAGTACTTC.

The table lists this clone with a count of one. This chain links TRBV10-3 with TRBJ1-2, with 9 bases aligning to TRBD1. The J segment lost 0 bases and the V segment lost 0 bases, leaving 8 bases of the junction unmatched. CDR3 length: 18 residues. Germline lookup yields CDR1 ENHRY and CDR2 SYGVKD. The CDR3 is CAISESPGTGTTNYGYTF. The CDR3 DNA reads TGTGCCATCAGTGAGTCGCCCGGGACAGGGACCACTAACTATGGCTACACCTTC.

The J gene is TRBJ1-1, the V gene TRBV4-3; TRBD1 might be the D (6 bases). The V end lost 4 bases, the J end lost 6 bases, and 15 bases lay between the germline ends. The CDR3 is 14 amino acids. The germline V gene has CDR1 LGHNA and CDR2 YSLEER. The CDR3 DNA is TGCGCCAGCAGCCCCGGACAGCAGGTTTCTGAAGCTTTCTTT. It is translated as CASSPGQQVSEAFF.

The genes are TRBV12-5 and TRBJ1-1; 10 bases are shared with TRBD1. V dropped 1 base and J dropped 0; count of bases not matched to a gene: 5. The germline gives CDR1 LGHNT, CDR2 FRNRAP. The CDR3 has 17 residues. CDR3 in amino acids: CASGLGGTGDMNTEAFF. For the CDR3, the DNA is TGTGCTAGTGGTTTGGGAGGGACAGGGGACATGAACACTGAAGCTTTCTTT.

CDR3 sequence reads: CASSYSTGEQYF. CDR3 nucleotides: TGTGCCAGCAGTTATTCCACCGGGGAGCAGTACTTC. V is TRBV6-5 and J is TRBJ2-7; D gene unclear. The germline gives CDR1 MNHEY, CDR2 SVGAGI. The CDR3 has 12 amino acids. V was cut by 3 bases and J by 7 bases, with 10 bases left in between.